The 27 T cell receptor beta chains listed next were all sequenced from one sample in a study of CD8 T cells in Susac syndrome. A quantity of about 0.5 to 1 ug RNA underwent reverse transcription using random hexamers. TCRdb passed the immunoSEQ multiplex PCR reads through MiXCR, listing each CDR3 protein once. Of some 260,000 distinct CDR3 sequences in the sample, over 85% were seen once. The specimen sequenced was CD4+ T cells from PBMCs. These receptor sequences come from a human donor with multiple sclerosis.

This chain connects TRBV7-9 to TRBJ1-6, with D unresolved. Trimming stripped 1 base from V and 8 bases from J, with 3 bases between. Germline CDR1 is SEHNR and CDR2 is FQNEAQ (reference sequence). The CDR3 runs to 12 residues. Here the CDR3 DNA reads TGTGCCAGCAGCTTAGACCATTCACCCCTCCACTTT. Translating gives CASSLDHSPLHF.

The chain employs TRBV6-5 and TRBJ2-2; 11 bases agree with TRBD1. The CDR3 sequence is 15 residues long. V gave up 7 bases and J gave up 5 bases; unmatched junction bases: 6. Germline-derived CDR1 and CDR2 are MNHEY and SVGAGI. The CDR3 region is CASKQGQGDTGELFF. Here the CDR3 DNA reads TGTGCCAGCAAGCAGGGACAGGGGGATACCGGGGAGCTGTTTTTT.

The chain links TRBV5-1 to TRBJ1-1; D not certain. The germline gives CDR1 SGHRS, CDR2 YFSETQ. Trimming removed 1 base at V and 4 bases at J, with 20 bases between. The CDR3 contains 17 residues. CDR3 coding DNA: TGCGCCAGCAGCTTGTATGGGAGTAACTTCGGCGGCACTGAAGCTTTCTTT. Translation: CASSLYGSNFGGTEAFF.

The chain carries TRBV27 and TRBJ1-5; D is unresolved. Germline V gene sequence: CDR1 MNHEY, CDR2 SMNVEV (reference sequence). V was trimmed by 3 bases and J by 0 bases, leaving 9 bases between them. This CDR3 has 15 amino acids. The CDR3 is CASSLRADSNQPQHF. The DNA for the CDR3 is TGTGCCAGCAGTTTGAGGGCAGATAGCAATCAGCCCCAGCATTTT.

The chain employs TRBV7-3 and TRBJ2-5, with D perhaps TRBD2 (6 bases). Per the germline V gene, CDR1 is SGHTA and CDR2 is FQGTGA. CDR3 length: 15 residues. Trimming shortened V by 5 bases and J by 2 bases, and 15 bases separated the two germline ends. The CDR3 loop reads CASSLPEAGQETQYF. The CDR3 region has the DNA TGTGCCAGCAGCCTCCCCGAGGCGGGACAAGAGACCCAGTACTTC.

The chain uses TRBV3-1 and TRBJ2-3, with 14 positions matching TRBD2. The CDR3 runs 19 residues. Trimming removed 2 bases from V and 4 bases from J; junction bases left unmatched: 11. CDR1 is LGHDT and CDR2 is YNNKEL in the germline V gene (reference sequence). In nucleotides, the CDR3 is TGTGCCAGCAGCCAATTGGGACTAGCGGGGGTGAGGAGCGCAGATACGCAGTATTTT. Translated: CASSQLGLAGVRSADTQYF.

This sequence joins TRBV4-1 and TRBJ2-2, with a weak D call TRBD1 (6 bases). Trimming removed 0 bases from V and 6 bases from J, with 17 bases in between. The CDR3 is made up of 17 amino acids. Looked up from germline, CDR1 is MGHRA and CDR2 is YSYEKL. The chain's CDR3 is CASSQEVTGNRPGELFF. CDR3 bases: TGCGCCAGCAGCCAAGAGGTAACAGGGAATCGGCCCGGGGAGCTGTTTTTT.

This clonotype was observed a single time. The rearrangement links TRBV5-6 to TRBJ2-5, with 8 positions matching TRBD1. Losses at the gene ends were 2 bases for V and 13 bases for J; bases not matched to a gene: 10. The CDR3 length is 13 residues. Germline V gene lookup returns CDR1 SGHDT and CDR2 YYEEEE. CDR3 coding DNA: TGTGCCAGCAGCTTTCCCTCAGGGGGCGTTCTGTACTTC. The encoded protein is CASSFPSGGVLYF.

CDR3 DNA sequence: TGTGCCAGCAGCCTCGACAGGGCTCCAGAGAACACTGAAGCTTTCTTT. Protein: CASSLDRAPENTEAFF. This chain joins TRBV7-2 and TRBJ1-1; TRBD1 matches at 7 bases. This CDR3 region has 16 residues. V shed 5 bases, J shed 1 base, and the junction held 10 bases outside the gene matches. Germline CDR1 SGHTA, CDR2 FQGNSA.

V gene TRBV6-6 combines with J gene TRBJ1-3, with D unclear. The CDR3 contains 15 residues. The V gene's germline CDR1 is MNHNY and CDR2 SVGAGI (reference sequence). V shed 2 bases and J shed 1 base, with 9 bases lying between them. This CDR3 reads CASSYPGGSGNTIYF. The CDR3 DNA is TGTGCCAGCAGTTACCCAGGAGGATCTGGAAACACCATATATTTT.

The gene calls are TRBV19 and TRBJ2-4; D might be TRBD1 (6 bases). This CDR3 comprises 16 residues. Looked up from germline, CDR1 is LNHDA and CDR2 is SQIVND (reference sequence). Trimming took 3 bases from V and 0 from J, leaving 12 bases between them. DNA of the CDR3: TGTGCCAGTAGTATCGTTTTCAGGGGAGCCAAAAACATTCAGTACTTC. It specifies CASSIVFRGAKNIQYF.

This chain connects TRBV3-1 to TRBJ1-2, with no clear D. The CDR3 spans 13 residues. Trimming took off 2 bases at V and 10 bases at J, with 14 bases between the two ends. Germline values: CDR1 LGHDT, CDR2 YNNKEL (reference sequence). CDR3 sequence: CASSQQLFSDYTF. Here the CDR3 DNA reads TGTGCCAGCAGCCAACAGCTCTTCTCGGACTACACCTTC. The variable domain in full, completed from reference TRBV3-1 and TRBJ1-2, reads DTAVSQTPKYLVTQMGNDKSIKCEQNLGHDTMYWYKQDSKKFLKIMFSYNNKELIINETVPNRFSPKSPDKAHLNLHINSLELGDSAVYFCASSQQLFSDYTFGSGTRLTVV.

CDR3 sequence reads: CASSSSGQPHYEQYF. CDR3 sequence (DNA): TGTGCCAGCAGCTCGAGTGGGCAGCCCCACTACGAGCAGTACTTC. The rearrangement joins TRBV9 to TRBJ2-7; D remains unclear. The CDR3 extends over 15 amino acids. CDR1 SGDLS and CDR2 YYNGEE come from the germline V gene. Trimming removed 4 bases at V and 3 bases at J, with 17 bases between.

V gene TRBV7-3 combines with J gene TRBJ2-1; 8 nucleotides match TRBD1. Germline CDR1 and CDR2: SGHTA and FQGTGA. CDR3 size: 15 residues. The junction had 8 bases not matched to a gene; V was cut back by 2 bases and J by 8 bases. In DNA form, the CDR3 reads TGTGCCAGCAGCTTACTGAGGACAGGGTCCGATGAGCAGTTCTTC. Amino acids: CASSLLRTGSDEQFF.

This chain links TRBV10-3 with TRBJ2-7; a possible D gene is TRBD2 (5 bases). V was shortened by 8 bases and J by 1 base, with 18 bases between the two germline ends. The length of the CDR3 is 15 residues. Germline V CDR1 and CDR2: ENHRY, SYGVKD. The CDR3 loop reads CAIAGPVPRSYEQYV. CDR3 sequence (DNA): TGTGCCATCGCGGGTCCAGTTCCTCGGTCCTACGAGCAGTACGTC.

The chain has TRBV30 and TRBJ1-4, with TRBD1 as a possible D gene (5 bases). Germline assignment: CDR1 GTSNPN and CDR2 SVGIG (reference sequence). Trimming stripped 4 bases from V and 8 bases from J, with 23 bases between. This CDR3 comprises 16 residues. The CDR3 region is CAWMRGDATFWEKLFF. CDR3 bases: TGTGCCTGGATGCGGGGGGATGCGACCTTTTGGGAAAAACTGTTTTTT.

The CDR3, as DNA: TGCAGCGTTGGGGTAGCAGGGGGGGGGAATGAGCAGTTCTTC. Translating gives CSVGVAGGGNEQFF. The V and J genes are TRBV29-1 and TRBJ2-1; D possibly uses TRBD1 or TRBD2 (7 bases each). Germline V gene sequence: CDR1 SQVTM, CDR2 ANQGSEA. The CDR3 loop spans 14 amino acids. V was shortened by 4 bases and J by 7 bases, with 17 bases between the two germline ends.

The gene calls are TRBV20-1 and TRBJ1-3; 7 nucleotides match TRBD1. Unmatched junction bases numbered 8, after V lost 0 bases and J lost 3 bases. The germline CDR1 and CDR2 sequences are DFQATT and SNEGSKA (reference sequence). The CDR3 has 16 amino acids. In nucleotides, the CDR3 is TGCAGTGCTAGAGATTTTGTAGGGGGCGTTGGAAACACCATATATTTT. This codes for CSARDFVGGVGNTIYF.

V usage is TRBV29-1 and J usage is TRBJ2-3, with TRBD2 as a possible D gene (6 bases). The CDR3 sequence is 14 residues long. Trimming took off 6 bases at V and 1 base at J, with 14 bases between the two ends. Germline V gives CDR1 SQVTM, CDR2 ANQGSEA. The CDR3 protein is CSVAPGLRTDTQYF. DNA for the CDR3: TGCAGCGTCGCCCCGGGACTGCGCACAGATACGCAGTATTTT.

This chain's CDR3 is CASSLDPGTGWGYTF. The DNA of the CDR3 is TGTGCCAGCAGCTTAGACCCCGGGACAGGGTGGGGCTACACCTTC. The rearrangement links TRBV7-3 to TRBJ1-2; 9 positions match TRBD1. The V gene end was trimmed by 2 bases and the J gene end by 8 bases; junction bases not matched to a gene: 9. Germline V CDR1 and CDR2: SGHTA, FQGTGA. The CDR3 sequence is 15 residues long.

The chain uses TRBV9 and TRBJ2-7, with a possible D match to TRBD2 (6 bases). Germline lookup yields CDR1 SGDLS and CDR2 YYNGEE. The CDR3 has 16 amino acids. Trimming removed 1 base from V and 7 bases from J, with 21 bases in between. CDR3 residues: CASSVSEGLRAGEQYF. CDR3 DNA: TGTGCCAGCAGCGTAAGCGAAGGACTTCGGGCGGGGGAGCAGTACTTC.

This clonotype was counted once. V and J are TRBV29-1 and TRBJ2-1; D is undetermined. From germline, CDR1 is SQVTM and CDR2 ANQGSEA. Trimming cost V 3 bases and J 9 bases, with 12 bases left between them. This CDR3 spans 12 amino acids. The CDR3 region has the DNA TGCAGCGTTGATCCTAACGGGCCTGAGCAGTTCTTC. Translating gives CSVDPNGPEQFF.

The chain uses TRBV5-6 and TRBJ2-1; 7 positions match TRBD2. The CDR3 is 13 residues long. The V gene end was trimmed by 0 bases and the J gene end by 13 bases; junction bases not matched to a gene: 7. Germline values: CDR1 SGHDT, CDR2 YYEEEE. The CDR3 DNA is TGTGCCAGCAGCTTGGGGGGACTATTGTATCAGTTCTTC. As protein: CASSLGGLLYQFF.

The chain links TRBV7-8 to TRBJ2-7; no reliable D call. The CDR3 covers 15 residues. The V gene lost 4 bases and the J gene lost 1 base, with 14 bases spanning the gap. CDR1 is SGHVS and CDR2 is FQNEAQ in the germline V gene. For the CDR3, the DNA is TGTGCCAGCAGCTCGAGAGTATCAGGTTCCTACGAGCAGTACTTC. The encoded protein is CASSSRVSGSYEQYF.

The chain couples TRBV7-3 to TRBJ2-6; D call uncertain. Germline assignment: CDR1 SGHTA and CDR2 FQGTGA. CDR3 length: 16 residues. V lost 2 bases and J lost 0, with 8 bases in between. CDR3 nucleotide sequence: TGTGCCAGCAGCTTATATATCTCCTCTGGGGCCAACGTCCTGACTTTC. The encoded protein is CASSLYISSGANVLTF.

This chain joins TRBV20-1 and TRBJ2-3; 11 bases agree with TRBD2. The length of the CDR3 is 15 residues. Germline CDR1 is DFQATT and CDR2 is SNEGSKA (reference sequence). The ends lost 2 bases at V and 4 bases at J; junction bases unmatched: 5. CDR3 coding DNA: TGCAGTGCTAGATTTCCTAGCGGGGGGCCAGATACGCAGTATTTT. Translation: CSARFPSGGPDTQYF.

The gene calls are TRBV12-5 and TRBJ2-3, with TRBD1 matching 7 bases. Trimming took 6 bases from V and 5 from J; bases not matched to a gene: 11. The CDR3 is made up of 15 amino acids. Germline V gene sequence: CDR1 LGHNT, CDR2 FRNRAP. CDR3 nucleotide sequence: TGTGCTAGTGGCTCCACAGGGGCGCCGGGAGATACGCAGTATTTT. This encodes CASGSTGAPGDTQYF.